This T cell receptor beta chain was found in a study of long-term antiretroviral therapy in people with HIV. With V trimmed by 6 bases and J by 4 bases, 10 bases remained unmatched. Germline CDR1 and CDR2: KGHSH and LQKENI. CDR3 length: 15 amino acids. At the survey level, the v3.0 immunoSEQ assay was run. Assay: immunoSEQ multiplex PCR; the TCRdb copy retains only in-frame clones and omits some. The table has under 30,000 clones, approximately 85% seen once. V and J are TRBV18 and TRBJ2-7; TRBD1 matches at 9 bases. The TCR was taken from a man in his forties with HIV. The input for sequencing was unsorted PBMCs, taken 3 years after starting antiretroviral therapy. CDR3 sequence (DNA): TGTGCCAGCTCGCTCACAGGGGGCCAGGGTTACGAGCAGTACTTC. Its translation is CASSLTGGQGYEQYF.